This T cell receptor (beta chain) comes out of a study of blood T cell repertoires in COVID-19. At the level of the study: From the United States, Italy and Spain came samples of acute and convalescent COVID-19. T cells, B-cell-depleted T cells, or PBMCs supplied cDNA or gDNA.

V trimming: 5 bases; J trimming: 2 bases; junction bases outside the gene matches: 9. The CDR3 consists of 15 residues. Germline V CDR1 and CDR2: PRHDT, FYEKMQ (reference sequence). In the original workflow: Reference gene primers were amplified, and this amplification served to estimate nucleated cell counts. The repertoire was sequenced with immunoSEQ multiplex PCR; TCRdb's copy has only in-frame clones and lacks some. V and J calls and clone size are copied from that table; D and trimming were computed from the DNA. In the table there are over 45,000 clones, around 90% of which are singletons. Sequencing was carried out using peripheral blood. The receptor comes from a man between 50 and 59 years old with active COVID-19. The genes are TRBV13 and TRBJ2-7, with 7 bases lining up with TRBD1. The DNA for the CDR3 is TGTGCCAGCAGCCCCCCCGGGCAGGGGGCCTACGAGCAGTACTTC. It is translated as CASSPPGQGAYEQYF.